This TCR beta chain was recorded in a study of cytomegalovirus exposure and HLA in healthy donors. Study overall: Among 398 genotyped donors, roughly 81% fell in the Caucasian-associated ancestry cluster. Findings and caveats of the study: The study put 150 to 200 TCR beta chains on its list as cytomegalovirus-associated. Later analysis indicated greater clonal expansion among HLA-associated TCR beta chains than among equally common other chains.

Amplification used 60 Vbeta primers and 13 Jbeta primers. Here immunoSEQ multiplex PCR was the method, and the copy in TCRdb shows in-frame clones only, minus some. The repertoire includes about 160,000 clones, approximately 72% of them detected once, and about 7% sits in the top ten. Germline V gene lookup returns CDR1 LNHDA and CDR2 SQIVND (reference sequence). With V trimmed by 4 bases and J by 4 bases, 6 bases remained unmatched. The CDR3 contains 15 residues. Concerning this clone itself: Its antigen is undetermined.

The rearrangement joins TRBV19 to TRBJ1-5; 8 nucleotides align to TRBD1. The sequencing sample was made of PBMCs. This sequence was found in a man aged 35-49 years in good health and CMV-seropositive. CDR3 loop: CASSKQQGGNQPQHF. The CDR3 region has the DNA TGTGCCAGTAGTAAACAACAGGGGGGTAATCAGCCCCAGCATTTT.